This TCR beta chain was recorded in a study of CD8+ T cells in alopecia areata. Indicated treatment: oral pan-JAK inhibitor, 5-10 mg twice daily. Peripheral blood, together with lesional scalp punch biopsies, was collected from alopecia areata patients. CD4+ and CD8+ T cells were sorted from PBMCs stained for CD3, CD4 and CD8. The junction had 3 bases not matched to a gene; V was cut back by 10 bases and J by 6 bases. The CDR3 runs to 12 residues. Germline assignment: CDR1 PRHDT and CDR2 FYEKMQ (reference sequence). Study outcomes and limitations: It was lesional scalp, especially alopecia totalis/universalis, that showed higher clonality than normal scalp. Within the top 100, expanded CD8+ clones significantly decreased with tofacitinib, as did scalp clonality.

As the sequencing template, cDNA was produced by extracting RNA and reverse transcribing it. This table comes from immunoSEQ multiplex PCR, and its TCRdb copy is limited to in-frame clones, with some not included. The table includes some 45,000 clones, more than 90% detected once. Turning to this clone: The antigen remains undetermined.

The chain links TRBV13 to TRBJ2-2, with 9 bases fitting TRBD1. This TCR derives from a human donor with alopecia areata. Source: CD8+ T cells sorted from blood, taken at week 24, from a patient treated with tofacitinib. Written as DNA, the CDR3 is TGTGCCATCAGGACAGGGGCCGGGGAGCTGTTTTTT. It encodes CAIRTGAGELFF.